Reported below is one T cell receptor beta chain. These data originate in a study of blood T cell repertoires in COVID-19. Study overall: From T cells, B-cell-depleted T cells, or PBMCs came the material, which was cDNA or gDNA.

The assay was immunoSEQ multiplex PCR, and TCRdb's table has in-frame clones only and misses some. The sample gives fewer than 250,000 clones, more than 70% of which show up once; roughly 2.9% is in the top ten. V lost 7 bases, J lost 2 bases, and 11 bases lay in between. The germline V gene encodes CDR1 SEHNR and CDR2 FQNEAQ (reference sequence). The CDR3 is made up of 13 amino acids. The V gene is TRBV7-9, the J gene TRBJ1-1; tentatively, D is TRBD1 (6 bases). Input material: peripheral blood. The clonotype comes from a man between 50 and 59 years old with active or convalescent COVID-19. Here the CDR3 reads CASIPDSNTEAFF. The CDR3 DNA is TGTGCCAGCATCCCGGACAGTAACACTGAAGCTTTCTTT.